Following are 9 T cell receptor beta chains from one sample sequenced in a study of blood T cell repertoires in COVID-19. Assay used: immunoSEQ multiplex PCR; TCRdb lists only in-frame clones, some missing. The sample records over 60,000 clones, 82% being singletons. The sequencing input was peripheral blood. Receptors originate from a human donor in a cohort sampled during active COVID-19.

V gene TRBV13 combines with J gene TRBJ2-3; D perhaps matches TRBD2 (5 bases). Germline V lookup: CDR1 PRHDT, CDR2 FYEKMQ (reference sequence). V gave up 2 bases and J gave up 3 bases, with 21 bases separating them. The CDR3 totals 18 residues. DNA of the CDR3: TGTGCCAGCAGCTTACAGGTGGCCCCCGAGGGAAGTACAGATACGCAGTATTTT. This sequence encodes CASSLQVAPEGSTDTQYF. The full variable domain, in which reference TRBV13 and TRBJ2-3 provide the parts outside the CDR3, is AAGVIQSPRHLIKEKRETATLKCYPIPRHDTVYWYQQGPGQDPQFLISFYEKMQSDKGSIPDRFSAQQFSDYHSELNMSSLELGDSALYFCASSLQVAPEGSTDTQYFGPGTRLTVL.

This clone was picked up one time. This rearrangement joins TRBV4-2 to TRBJ1-4; no firm D call. V lost 0 bases, J lost 0 bases, and 17 bases lay in between. This CDR3 comprises 19 residues. The germline V gene encodes CDR1 LGHNA and CDR2 YNFKEQ. CDR3 DNA: TGTGCCAGCAGCCAAGACGGTCGTGTGGTGATAGCAACTAATGAAAAACTGTTTTTT. Translating gives CASSQDGRVVIATNEKLFF.

The chain couples TRBV6-1 to TRBJ2-3; D could derive from TRBD1 or TRBD2 (5 bases each). This CDR3 is built from 16 residues. V shed 10 bases and J shed 1 base, with 21 bases lying between them. Germline V lookup: CDR1 MNHNS, CDR2 SASEGT. Here the CDR3 reads CAIRELLATRTDTQYF. DNA for the CDR3: TGTGCCATCAGGGAACTCTTAGCGACCCGCACAGATACGCAGTATTTT.

The V and J genes are TRBV9 and TRBJ1-2, with D unresolved. The CDR3 totals 11 residues. CDR1 and CDR2 from the germline V gene are SGDLS and YYNGEE. V shed 5 bases and J shed 2 bases, with 4 bases lying between them. The CDR3 is CASSTNYGYTF. The CDR3 DNA sequence: TGTGCCAGCAGTACAAACTATGGCTACACCTTC.

V and J are TRBV11-2 and TRBJ1-6, with 9 bases identical to TRBD1. The trim removed 8 bases at V and 9 bases at J, leaving 5 bases unmatched. Looked up from germline, CDR1 is SGHAT and CDR2 is FQNNGV. CDR3 length equals 13 residues. The chain's CDR3 is CASSRTGVSPLHF. The CDR3 nucleotides are TGTGCCAGCTCCCGGACAGGGGTTTCACCCCTCCACTTT.

The V call is TRBV3-1 (or the pseudogene TRBV3-2), the J call TRBJ2-3; 10 bases map to TRBD2. This CDR3 has 16 residues. V gave up 3 bases and J gave up 6 bases; unmatched junction bases: 9. The germline gives CDR1 LGHDT, CDR2 YNNKEL (reference sequence). CDR3 DNA sequence: TGTGCCAGCAGCCAGAATAGCGGGGGGACCATCGATACGCAGTATTTT. It codes for CASSQNSGGTIDTQYF.

The rearrangement links TRBV6-1 to TRBJ1-2; D not resolved. CDR1 is MNHNS and CDR2 is SASEGT in the germline V gene. V shed 2 bases and J shed 5 bases, with 9 bases lying between them. The CDR3 extends over 13 amino acids. CDR3 sequence (DNA): TGTGCCAGCAGTGAAAGGGAGAGTTATGGCTACACCTTC. Translation gives CASSERESYGYTF.

The chain recombines TRBV5-1 with TRBJ2-7, with 11 bases matching TRBD1. The CDR3 totals 14 residues. In germline, CDR1 is SGHRS, CDR2 YFSETQ. Unmatched junction bases numbered 2, after V lost 4 bases and J lost 2 bases. This CDR3 reads CASSQGQGAYEQYF. CDR3 bases: TGCGCCAGCAGCCAGGGACAGGGGGCCTACGAGCAGTACTTC.

This rearrangement joins TRBV10-3 to TRBJ2-7, with 9 bases identical to TRBD2. V dropped 6 bases and J dropped 6; count of bases not matched to a gene: 6. The germline V gene encodes CDR1 ENHRY and CDR2 SYGVKD. This CDR3 region has 13 residues. CDR3 amino acids: CAIRSSGAVEQYF. DNA for the CDR3: TGTGCCATCAGGTCTAGCGGGGCCGTCGAGCAGTACTTC.